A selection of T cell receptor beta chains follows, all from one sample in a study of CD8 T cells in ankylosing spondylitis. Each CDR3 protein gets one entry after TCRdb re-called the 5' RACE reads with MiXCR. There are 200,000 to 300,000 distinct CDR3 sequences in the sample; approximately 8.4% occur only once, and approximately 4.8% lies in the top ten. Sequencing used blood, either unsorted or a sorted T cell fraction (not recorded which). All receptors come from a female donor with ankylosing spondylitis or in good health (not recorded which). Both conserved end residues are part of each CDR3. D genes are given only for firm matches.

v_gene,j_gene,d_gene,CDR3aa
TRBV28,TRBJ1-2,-,CATGRRGGYTF
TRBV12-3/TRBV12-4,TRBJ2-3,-,CASSLGVGSTQYF
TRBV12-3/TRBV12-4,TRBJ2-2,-,CASSSGTPTTTGELFF
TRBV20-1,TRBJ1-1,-,CSVRADTEAFF
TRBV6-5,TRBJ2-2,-,CASSSSRVGELFF
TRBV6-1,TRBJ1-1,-,CASKMGADTEAFF
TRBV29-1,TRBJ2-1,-,CSVVYNEQFF
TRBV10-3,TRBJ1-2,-,CAIGDLYGYTF
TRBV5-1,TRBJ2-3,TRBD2,CASSGREGTTDTQYF
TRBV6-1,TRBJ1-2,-,CASTPGGVYGYTF
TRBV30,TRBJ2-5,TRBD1,CALNPGQGLETQYF
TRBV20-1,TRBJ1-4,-,CSATGNLNEKLFF
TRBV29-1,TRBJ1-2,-,CSVTGPGSYGYTF
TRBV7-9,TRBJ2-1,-,CASSLALSLNKQFF
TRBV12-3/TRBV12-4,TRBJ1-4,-,CASSLIGDEKLFF
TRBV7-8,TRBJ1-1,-,CASSLGTTAGTEAFF
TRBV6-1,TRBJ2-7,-,CASSEAVGRTYEQYF
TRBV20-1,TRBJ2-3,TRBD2,CSAISSGRTDTQYF
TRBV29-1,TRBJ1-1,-,CSVGYGVNTEAFF
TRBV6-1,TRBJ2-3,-,CASSEHGTDTQYF
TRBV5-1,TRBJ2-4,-,CASSSVPLKTVSGGNIQYF
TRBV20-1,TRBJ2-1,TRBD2,CSARSGESYNEQFF
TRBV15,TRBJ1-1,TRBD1,CATTFETGVNTEAFF
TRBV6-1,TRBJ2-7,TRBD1,CAVPRDRGSYEQYF
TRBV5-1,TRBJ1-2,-,CASSLGGRPGAGYTF
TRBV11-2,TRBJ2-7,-,CASSLDVYEQYF
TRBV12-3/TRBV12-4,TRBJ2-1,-,CASSLALGRYNEQFF
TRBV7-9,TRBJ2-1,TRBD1,CASSLATGFVNNEQFF
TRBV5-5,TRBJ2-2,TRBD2,CASSHTSGRNTGELFF
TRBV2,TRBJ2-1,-,CASRPTTTSNEQFF
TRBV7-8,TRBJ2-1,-,CASSLRTTPLDEQFF
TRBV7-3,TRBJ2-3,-,CASSLTEGAYTQYF
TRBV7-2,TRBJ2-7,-,CASSLGGNPSYEQYF
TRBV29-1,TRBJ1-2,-,CSVVGQGRNYGYTF
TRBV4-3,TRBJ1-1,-,CASSQDLGTNTEAFF
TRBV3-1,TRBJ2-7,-,CASSHQRNWDNPYEQYF
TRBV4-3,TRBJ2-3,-,CASSQETGRDTQYF
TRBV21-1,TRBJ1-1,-,CVSSNLAGIDREGTEAFF
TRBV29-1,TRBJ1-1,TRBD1,CSVGTGTEAFF
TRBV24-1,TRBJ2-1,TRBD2,CATSDWVAGGPSNEQFF
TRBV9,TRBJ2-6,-,CASSVGPDPGANVLTF
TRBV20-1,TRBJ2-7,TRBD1,CSARQGAIYEQYF
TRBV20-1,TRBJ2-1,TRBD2,CSASGTSGSSYNEQFF
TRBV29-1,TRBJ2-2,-,CSVVHGGTGELFF
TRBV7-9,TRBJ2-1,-,CASSHLLEAEQFF
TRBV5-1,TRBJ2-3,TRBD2,CASSLEAGGFTDTQYF
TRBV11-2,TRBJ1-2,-,CASSLQPTGNGYTF
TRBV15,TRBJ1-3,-,CATSSAGAGNTIYF
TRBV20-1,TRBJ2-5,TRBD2,CSARSSPRTRLRETQYF
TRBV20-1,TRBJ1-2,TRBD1,CSSYTGGGYTF
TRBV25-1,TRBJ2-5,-,CASSVQRQAQYF